A selection of T cell receptor beta chains follows, all from one sample in a study of shared clonotypes between healthy human individuals. Method: immunoSEQ multiplex PCR; TCRdb's copy keeps in-frame clones and lacks some. The sample records approximately 1.9 million clones, over 85% being singletons. Sequencing used naive CD8+ T cells from PBMCs. Receptors originate from a man aged 18 to 35 in good health. Some clones in this sample may be carry-over from other donors' samples. CDR3s include the opening cysteine and the closing phenylalanine or tryptophan. A D gene is named only where the DNA matches it firmly. The size field is filled for only some rows; it gives once, few, many or a size class.

D | J | V | length | size | DNA | CDR3
. | TRBJ2-7 | TRBV18 | 14 | . | TGTGCCAGCTCTCTTGAACCCGGCTCCTACGAGCAGTACTTC | CASSLEPGSYEQYF
. | TRBJ2-5 | TRBV13 | 13 | once | TGTGCCAGCAGCCCTAGAGGGCCAGAGACCCAGTACTTC | CASSPRGPETQYF
. | TRBJ1-1 | TRBV7-9 | 13 | . | TGTGCCAGCAGGGGACTCATGAACACTGAAGCTTTCTTT | CASRGLMNTEAFF
. | TRBJ2-1 | TRBV20-1 | 10 | . | TGCAGTGCTAGAGACAATGAGCAGTTCTTC | CSARDNEQFF
TRBD2 | TRBJ2-7 | TRBV7-9 | 16 | once | TGTGCCAGCACCTCGGGACTAGCGGGCCTTGGCTACGAGCAGTACTTC | CASTSGLAGLGYEQYF
. | TRBJ2-1 | TRBV7-9 | 16 | . | TGTGCCAGCAGCTCCGAAAATTCCCCCACGTACAATGAGCAGTTCTTC | CASSSENSPTYNEQFF
TRBD1 | TRBJ2-7 | TRBV4-3 | 17 | . | TGCGCCAGCAGCCATGGCGTGGCGGGACAGGGTGACTACGAGCAGTACTTC | CASSHGVAGQGDYEQYF
. | TRBJ2-7 | TRBV7-9 | 12 | . | TGTGCCAGCAGCGGGAGGCCATACGAGCAGTACTTC | CASSGRPYEQYF
. | TRBJ2-1 | TRBV5-6 | 13 | . | TGTGCCAGCAGCCCCCTTACGCACAATGAGCAGTTCTTC | CASSPLTHNEQFF
. | TRBJ2-3 | TRBV9 | 16 | . | TGTGCCAGCAGCGTAGAACCCTGGGGCAGCACAGATACGCAGTATTTT | CASSVEPWGSTDTQYF
. | TRBJ1-1 | TRBV11-1 | 17 | . | TGTGCCAGCAGCTCCGCCATAGGGGGATACTTAAACACTGAAGCTTTCTTT | CASSSAIGGYLNTEAFF
. | TRBJ1-3 | TRBV6-1 | 15 | once | TGTGCCAGCAGAGACGGGCCCCGCTCTGGAAACACCATATATTTT | CASRDGPRSGNTIYF
. | TRBJ2-7 | TRBV5-4 | 13 | . | TGTGCCAGCAGCTTTACAGGGTCCTACGAGCAGTACTTC | CASSFTGSYEQYF
TRBD2 | TRBJ2-1 | TRBV7-9 | 15 | . | TGTGCCAGCAGCTTAGTTCGACTAGCAGGCGATGAGCAGTTCTTC | CASSLVRLAGDEQFF
. | TRBJ2-7 | TRBV5-6 | 14 | . | TGTGCCAGCAGCTCGGCCGGGCGAACCTACGAGCAGTACTTC | CASSSAGRTYEQYF
. | TRBJ1-1 | TRBV7-9 | 13 | . | TGTGCCAGCAGCTCCGACCGTTACACTGAAGCTTTCTTT | CASSSDRYTEAFF
TRBD2 | TRBJ2-1 | TRBV19 | 16 | . | TGTGCCAGTAGTTCCTGGACTAGCAGGTCCTACAATGAGCAGTTCTTC | CASSSWTSRSYNEQFF